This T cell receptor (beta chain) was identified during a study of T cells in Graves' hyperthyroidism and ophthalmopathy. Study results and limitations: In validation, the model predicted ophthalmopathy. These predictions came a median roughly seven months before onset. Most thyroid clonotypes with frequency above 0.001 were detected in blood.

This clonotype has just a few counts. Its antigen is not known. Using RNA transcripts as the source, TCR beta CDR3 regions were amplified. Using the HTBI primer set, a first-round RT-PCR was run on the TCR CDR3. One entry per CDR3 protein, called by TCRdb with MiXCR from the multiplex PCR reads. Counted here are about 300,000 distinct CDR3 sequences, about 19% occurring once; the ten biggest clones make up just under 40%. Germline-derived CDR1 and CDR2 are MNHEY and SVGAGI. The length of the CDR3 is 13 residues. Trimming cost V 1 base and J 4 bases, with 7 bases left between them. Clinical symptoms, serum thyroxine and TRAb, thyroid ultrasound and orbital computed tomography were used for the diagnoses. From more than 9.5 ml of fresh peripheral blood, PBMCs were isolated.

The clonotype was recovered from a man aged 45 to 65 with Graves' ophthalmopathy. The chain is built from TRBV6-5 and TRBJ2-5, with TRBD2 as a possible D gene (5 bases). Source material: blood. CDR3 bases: TGTGCCAGCAGTTACTTTGCGGGAGAGACCCAGTACTTC. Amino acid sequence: CASSYFAGETQYF.